The 5 T cell receptor beta chains below all came from one sample that was sequenced in a study of blood T cells in healthy people across ages. Alongside a J-beta primer mix, a sample-barcoded 5' primer served in a second PCR lasting roughly 7 to 12 cycles. TCRdb passed the 5' RACE reads through MiXCR, listing each CDR3 protein once. This table has about 500,000 distinct CDR3 sequences, about 25% appearing once. These data were also filed under a second study, of T cells of mothers and their children.

The sequencing sample was made of blood. These receptors came from a boy aged 10-17 years in good health.

V is TRBV13 and J is TRBJ1-4; D possibly corresponds to TRBD1 (6 bases). CDR3 size: 14 residues. CDR1 and CDR2 from the germline V gene are PRHDT and FYEKMQ (reference sequence). The V end was cut by 7 bases, the J end by 3 bases, with 12 bases between. The CDR3 sequence is CASKNGGANEKLFF. In nucleotides, the CDR3 is TGTGCCAGCAAAAACGGGGGCGCTAATGAAAAACTGTTTTTT. The full variable domain, in which reference TRBV13 and TRBJ1-4 provide the parts outside the CDR3, is AAGVIQSPRHLIKEKRETATLKCYPIPRHDTVYWYQQGPGQDPQFLISFYEKMQSDKGSIPDRFSAQQFSDYHSELNMSSLELGDSALYFCASKNGGANEKLFFGSGTQLSVL.

The chain has TRBV4-1 and TRBJ1-2, with D unresolved. Trimming shortened V by 0 bases and J by 1 base, and 15 bases separated the two germline ends. This CDR3 is built from 17 residues. The V gene's germline CDR1 is MGHRA and CDR2 YSYEKL. CDR3 loop: CASSQEVGAGLNYGYTF. CDR3 coding DNA: TGCGCCAGCAGCCAAGAGGTGGGAGCAGGTCTTAACTATGGCTACACCTTC.

The chain is built from TRBV6-6 and TRBJ2-1, with 8 bases that match TRBD1. J gave up 4 bases and V 6 bases, and 11 bases lay outside the gene matches. Germline-derived CDR1 and CDR2 are MNHNY and SVGAGI (reference sequence). CDR3 length equals 16 residues. This CDR3 is CASSPPGQVKYNEQFF. The CDR3 DNA is TGTGCCAGCAGCCCCCCGGGACAGGTAAAATACAATGAGCAGTTCTTC.

This clonotype has just a few counts. The chain links TRBV28 to TRBJ2-3; 8 positions agree with TRBD1. The CDR3 covers 15 residues. V lost 6 bases and J lost 1; bases outside the gene matches: 6. CDR1 is MDHEN, CDR2 SYDVKM, per germline. This CDR3 is CASSTRTGRTDTQYF. The CDR3 DNA is TGTGCCAGCAGCACTCGGACAGGGCGCACAGATACGCAGTATTTT.

The table lists this clonotype with many counts. This chain joins TRBV5-6 and TRBJ2-5; 7 bases map to TRBD2. V was pared by 4 bases and J by 4 bases, with 10 bases of the junction left unmatched. There are 15 residues in the CDR3. The germline V gene has CDR1 SGHDT and CDR2 YYEEEE. Here the CDR3 reads CASSRKTSLRETQYF. The CDR3 nucleotides are TGTGCCAGCAGCAGGAAGACTAGCCTTAGAGAGACCCAGTACTTC.